The 21 T cell receptor beta chains below were found in one sample sequenced in a study of shared clonotypes between healthy human individuals. Produced via immunoSEQ multiplex PCR; TCRdb's table is partial and in-frame only. The sample has approximately 350,000 clones, approximately 96% seen once. The sequenced sample consisted of memory CD8+ T cells sorted from blood. Subset given: CD45RO+ cells pooled with CCR7-negative TemRA cells. The receptors stem from a man younger than 40 in good health.

This chain joins TRBV5-5 and TRBJ2-7; 10 positions match TRBD1. The trim removed 3 bases at V and 3 bases at J, leaving 9 bases unmatched. Germline values: CDR1 SGHKS, CDR2 YYEKEE (reference sequence). The length of the CDR3 is 16 residues. CDR3 amino acids: CASSSTPGQGFYEQYF. The CDR3 bases are TGTGCCAGCAGCTCAACTCCGGGACAGGGGTTCTACGAGCAGTACTTC.

The gene calls are TRBV6-1 and TRBJ2-1; weak D call: TRBD1 (8 bases). Between the trimmed V and J ends, which lost 0 bases and 0 bases, there was a span of 21 bases. Germline V CDR1 and CDR2: MNHNS, SASEGT. This CDR3 is built from 20 residues. CDR3 in amino acids: CASSEAPGQVSGPSYNEQFF. The CDR3 DNA reads TGTGCCAGCAGTGAAGCGCCGGGACAGGTTAGCGGGCCCTCCTACAATGAGCAGTTCTTC.

The chain joins TRBV27 to TRBJ2-3; D tentatively reads TRBD1 or TRBD2 (5 bases each). CDR1 is MNHEY and CDR2 is SMNVEV in the germline V gene (reference sequence). Trimming took 2 bases from V and 4 from J, leaving 10 bases between them. The CDR3 extends over 14 amino acids. The CDR3 region has the DNA TGTGCCAGCAGTTTAAGTCGGGGCCCAGATACGCAGTATTTT. As protein: CASSLSRGPDTQYF.

This chain links TRBV10-3 with TRBJ1-1; no firm D call. The CDR3 totals 13 residues. Per the germline V gene, CDR1 is ENHRY and CDR2 is SYGVKD. V shed 0 bases and J shed 0 bases, with 2 bases lying between them. The CDR3 here is CAISESLNTEAFF. The CDR3 DNA reads as TGTGCCATCAGTGAGTCACTGAACACTGAAGCTTTCTTT.

The chain couples TRBV7-2 to TRBJ2-7; D remains ambiguous. Trimming cost V 0 bases and J 6 bases, with 6 bases left between them. The CDR3 covers 12 residues. Germline-derived CDR1 and CDR2 are SGHTA and FQGNSA. CDR3 loop: CASSLAPGEQYF. The CDR3 DNA reads as TGTGCCAGCAGCTTAGCCCCGGGCGAGCAGTACTTC.

With respect to this clone: The sample has other DNA sequences that encode this CDR3 too. The chain employs TRBV9 and TRBJ2-1, with 9 bases fitting TRBD2. The CDR3 length is 16 residues. Germline V gene lookup returns CDR1 SGDLS and CDR2 YYNGEE. Unmatched junction bases numbered 1, after V lost 0 bases and J lost 0 bases. CDR3 region: CASSVEAGGSYNEQFF. The CDR3 bases are TGTGCCAGCAGCGTAGAAGCGGGAGGCTCCTACAATGAGCAGTTCTTC.

The V gene is TRBV7-8, the J gene TRBJ1-2, with D perhaps TRBD1 (5 bases). Germline V lookup: CDR1 SGHVS, CDR2 FQNEAQ. Trimming pared 1 base from V and 1 base from J, leaving 7 bases between. The CDR3 extends over 14 amino acids. CDR3 coding DNA: TGTGCCAGCAGCTTAGGACAGCATAACTATGGCTACACCTTC. It specifies CASSLGQHNYGYTF. Using reference TRBV7-8 and TRBJ1-2 for the parts outside the CDR3, the full variable domain is GAGVSQSPRYKVAKRGQDVALRCDPISGHVSLFWYQQALGQGPEFLTYFQNEAQLDKSGLPSDRFFAERPEGSVSTLKIQRTQQEDSAVYLCASSLGQHNYGYTFGSGTRLTVV.

This chain uses TRBV4-1 with TRBJ2-4; 11 bases fit TRBD2. Germline V gives CDR1 MGHRA, CDR2 YSYEKL. This CDR3 region has 18 residues. After removal of 1 base from V and 1 base from J, the junction contained 6 bases not matched to a gene. In nucleotides, the CDR3 is TGCGCCAGCAGCCAAGGGCTAGCGGGAGGCATGGCCAAAAACATTCAGTACTTC. It codes for CASSQGLAGGMAKNIQYF.

V and J are TRBV9 and TRBJ2-1, with 9 nucleotides matching TRBD2. The CDR3 has 15 residues. V trimming: 0 bases; J trimming: 8 bases; junction bases outside the gene matches: 6. In germline, CDR1 is SGDLS, CDR2 YYNGEE. The chain's CDR3 is CASSVGLAGLDEQFF. The CDR3, as DNA: TGTGCCAGCAGCGTAGGGCTAGCGGGACTAGATGAGCAGTTCTTC.

The chain carries TRBV27 and TRBJ2-3; 8 bases match TRBD2. The germline V gene encodes CDR1 MNHEY and CDR2 SMNVEV (reference sequence). The trim removed 5 bases at V and 0 bases at J, leaving 19 bases unmatched. CDR3 size: 20 residues. The CDR3 DNA sequence: TGTGCCAGCAGTCGGATAGGGGTAGCGGGGTCATCCTATAGCACAGATACGCAGTATTTT. It codes for CASSRIGVAGSSYSTDTQYF.

As concerns this clone: The sample has other DNA sequences that encode this CDR3 too. CDR3: CASSKGGNQPQHF. CDR3 sequence (DNA): TGTGCCAGCAGTAAGGGCGGGAATCAGCCCCAGCATTTT. V usage is TRBV6-5 and J usage is TRBJ1-5; D is unclear. The CDR3 loop spans 13 amino acids. Trimming removed 5 bases at V and 4 bases at J, with 9 bases between. CDR1 and CDR2 from the germline V gene are MNHEY and SVGAGI.

V gene TRBV2 combines with J gene TRBJ2-5, with D perhaps TRBD2 (6 bases). The length of the CDR3 is 14 residues. V dropped 7 bases and J dropped 2 bases, with 14 bases sitting between them. Per germline, CDR1 SNHLY and CDR2 FYNNEI. Written as DNA, the CDR3 is TGTGCCAGCATTCCGGGACTTCGACAAGAGACCCAGTACTTC. This encodes CASIPGLRQETQYF.

This chain connects TRBV4-1 to TRBJ1-2, with D possibly TRBD1 on 5 matching bases. There are 14 residues in the CDR3. Germline CDR1 MGHRA, CDR2 YSYEKL. The V end lost 0 bases, the J end lost 4 bases, and 9 bases lay between the germline ends. Here the CDR3 DNA reads TGCGCCAGCAGCCAAGATTCAGGGCGCTATGGCTACACCTTC. The encoded protein is CASSQDSGRYGYTF.

V is TRBV10-3 and J is TRBJ2-3, with 8 bases that match TRBD2. From germline, CDR1 is ENHRY and CDR2 SYGVKD. The CDR3 is made up of 15 amino acids. Losses at the gene ends were 5 bases for V and 2 bases for J; bases not matched to a gene: 6. In DNA form, the CDR3 reads TGTGCCATCAGTCAACTAGCGGCGTTCACAGATACGCAGTATTTT. Translation gives CAISQLAAFTDTQYF.

V is TRBV6-5 and J is TRBJ2-1, with D maybe TRBD2 (6 bases). The germline V gene encodes CDR1 MNHEY and CDR2 SVGAGI. CDR3 size: 12 residues. V was cut by 6 bases and J by 7 bases, with 10 bases left in between. The DNA of the CDR3 is TGTGCCAGCAGCCCTGCGGGGAATGAGCAGTTCTTC. Amino acids: CASSPAGNEQFF.

The gene calls are TRBV29-1 and TRBJ2-1; 8 bases are shared with TRBD2. The germline V gene encodes CDR1 SQVTM and CDR2 ANQGSEA. The CDR3 spans 12 residues. CDR3 bases: TGCAGTGTAACGCGGGGGGACAATGAGCAGTTCTTC. Its translation: CSVTRGDNEQFF.

The chain combines TRBV5-4 with TRBJ2-3; D unresolved. Germline CDR1 and CDR2: SGHNT and YYREEE (reference sequence). Trimming took off 0 bases at V and 0 bases at J, with 2 bases between the two ends. CDR3 size: 13 residues. CDR3 loop: CASSLESTDTQYF. The CDR3 DNA sequence: TGTGCCAGCAGCTTGGAAAGCACAGATACGCAGTATTTT.

The rearrangement links TRBV4-2 to TRBJ1-5; no reliable D call. V was clipped by 11 bases and J by 4 bases, with 6 bases between them. The germline V gene has CDR1 LGHNA and CDR2 YNFKEQ. The CDR3 totals 10 residues. CDR3 amino acids: CAEQNQPQHF. The CDR3 DNA reads TGTGCCGAACAAAATCAGCCCCAGCATTTT.

The rearrangement links TRBV7-9 to TRBJ1-5; D uncertain. Trimming took 1 base from V and 3 from J, leaving 4 bases between them. CDR1 is SEHNR, CDR2 FQNEAQ, per germline (reference sequence). CDR3 length equals 13 residues. CDR3 amino acids: CASSLEYNQPQHF. For the CDR3, the DNA is TGTGCCAGCAGCTTAGAGTACAATCAGCCCCAGCATTTT.

The CDR3 sequence: CASSYQLYGRLGTQYF. For the CDR3, the DNA is TGCGCCAGCAGCTACCAACTGTACGGGAGATTAGGGACCCAGTACTTC. The chain recombines TRBV4-1 with TRBJ2-5; D possibly corresponds to TRBD2 (6 bases). V dropped 5 bases and J dropped 7 bases, with 23 bases sitting between them. The CDR3 extends over 16 amino acids. Germline V gene sequence: CDR1 MGHRA, CDR2 YSYEKL.

The rearrangement uses TRBV6-5 and TRBJ1-2; 7 positions agree with TRBD1. This CDR3 region has 15 residues. The V and J ends lost 4 bases and 3 bases, in that order; junction bases with no gene match: 8. Germline V gene sequence: CDR1 MNHEY, CDR2 SVGAGI. Written as DNA, the CDR3 is TGTGCCAGCAGTTCGGACAGGCTTAATTACTATGGCTACACCTTC. As protein: CASSSDRLNYYGYTF.